This note documents a single T cell receptor (beta chain) sequence. Clones were read by immunoSEQ multiplex PCR, and TCRdb kept only the in-frame ones, dropping some. Of about 190,000 clones listed, over 75% are singletons. The record originates from a study of blood T cell repertoires in COVID-19. Overall study: COVID-19 samples from acute and convalescent phases originated in the United States, Italy and Spain.

The trim removed 4 bases at V and 7 bases at J, leaving 11 bases unmatched. Germline V lookup: CDR1 MNHEY, CDR2 SVGEGT. There are 16 residues in the CDR3. The receptor was isolated from a man aged 50 or older who had recovered from COVID-19. Sequenced: peripheral blood. The rearrangement links TRBV6-2 or TRBV6-3 to TRBJ2-1, with 9 bases fitting TRBD2. Here the CDR3 DNA reads TGTGCCAGCAGTTCCGGTAGTAGCGGGAGTGGAAATGAGCAGTTCTTC. Its translation is CASSSGSSGSGNEQFF.